These 28 T cell receptor beta chains were sequenced from one sample in a study of T cell responses to AZD1222 COVID-19 vaccine. The method was immunoSEQ multiplex PCR; TCRdb's version includes in-frame clones alone and lacks a portion of them. This table holds some 120,000 clones, 90% to 95% found once. The material was peripheral blood, obtained on day 0 of AZD1222 vaccination. These receptors were obtained from an adult in good health.

This clone has a single count. J is TRBJ2-7 and V is TRBV19, with 7 positions matching TRBD2. The germline V gene encodes CDR1 LNHDA and CDR2 SQIVND (reference sequence). With V trimmed by 8 bases and J by 0 bases, 4 bases remained unmatched. The CDR3 loop spans 13 amino acids. Here the CDR3 DNA reads TGTGCCAGTGGCCCGGGGGGCTCCTACGAGCAGTACTTC. It encodes CASGPGGSYEQYF.

The chain couples TRBV9 to TRBJ2-2; no definite D call. The CDR3 runs 13 residues. V lost 2 bases and J 6 bases, leaving 8 bases between the germline ends. Germline CDR1 SGDLS, CDR2 YYNGEE. The CDR3 sequence: CASSVLSPGELFF. CDR3 in DNA: TGTGCCAGCAGCGTCCTCTCTCCCGGGGAGCTGTTTTTT.

The CDR3 DNA follows: TGTGCCAGCAGCTTAAGATGGCGGGAGGCCCGCACAGATACGCAGTATTTT. Encoded protein: CASSLRWREARTDTQYF. V is TRBV7-2 and J is TRBJ2-3; 8 bases are shared with TRBD2. Germline CDR1 and CDR2: SGHTA and FQGNSA. This CDR3 has 17 amino acids. Trimming at V came to 2 bases and at J to 1 base, leaving 8 bases not matched to a gene. Together with reference TRBV7-2 and TRBJ2-3, the CDR3 gives the full variable domain: GAGVSQSPSNKVTEKGKDVELRCDPISGHTALYWYRQSLGQGLEFLIYFQGNSAPDKSGLPSDRFSAERTGGSVSTLTIQRTQQEDSAVYLCASSLRWREARTDTQYFGPGTRLTVL.

The J gene is TRBJ2-3, the V gene TRBV6-4, with a tentative D call TRBD1 (5 bases). CDR3 length: 17 residues. The germline V gene has CDR1 MRHNA and CDR2 SNTAGT. V was pared by 0 bases and J by 4 bases, with 17 bases between. The CDR3 nucleotides read TGTGCCAGCAGTGACTCAGGTTCGCTGTCAGGGTCAGATACGCAGTATTTT. It specifies CASSDSGSLSGSDTQYF.

The rearrangement joins TRBV7-2 to TRBJ1-2, with D perhaps TRBD1 (5 bases). V lost 6 bases and J 2 bases, leaving 16 bases between the germline ends. CDR1 is SGHTA and CDR2 is FQGNSA in the germline V gene. This CDR3 contains 15 residues. The CDR3 region is CASSPGHRRNYGYTF. DNA of the CDR3: TGTGCCAGCAGTCCAGGACACAGGAGGAACTATGGCTACACCTTC.

The V gene is TRBV6-5, the J gene TRBJ1-5; D is perhaps TRBD1 (6 bases). The CDR3 is 15 amino acids. V was cut by 4 bases and J by 3 bases, with 13 bases left in between. Germline V gene sequence: CDR1 MNHEY, CDR2 SVGAGI. CDR3 protein: CASSWTWGANQPQHF. Written as DNA, the CDR3 is TGTGCCAGCAGTTGGACATGGGGGGCCAATCAGCCCCAGCATTTT.

The CDR3 nucleotides read TGTGCCAGCAGTTACGAGGTCCAGGGCTACGAGCAGTACTTC. Protein sequence: CASSYEVQGYEQYF. V usage is TRBV6-5 and J usage is TRBJ2-7, with D tentatively TRBD1 (5 bases). Germline CDR1 is MNHEY and CDR2 is SVGAGI. The V end was cut by 2 bases, the J end by 3 bases, with 11 bases between. This CDR3 comprises 14 residues.

J is TRBJ2-5 and V is TRBV6-2 or TRBV6-3; tentative D call: TRBD2 (6 bases). V dropped 5 bases and J dropped 4 bases, with 14 bases sitting between them. Germline loops: CDR1 MNHEY, CDR2 SVGEGT. CDR3 length equals 14 residues. The CDR3 reads CASSTGRGGETQYF. DNA for the CDR3: TGTGCCAGCAGTACTGGGCGGGGAGGAGAGACCCAGTACTTC.

The rearrangement links TRBV9 to TRBJ1-4, with D possibly matching TRBD1 (6 bases). Trimming removed 3 bases at V and 7 bases at J, with 13 bases between. CDR1 and CDR2 (germline): SGDLS, YYNGEE. The CDR3 length is 14 residues. CDR3 DNA sequence: TGTGCCAGCAGCGGAGGGGGGGCCGTTGAAAAACTGTTTTTT. Translation gives CASSGGGAVEKLFF.

The V and J genes are TRBV2 and TRBJ2-4; D remains unclear. V was pared by 4 bases and J by 0 bases, with 4 bases between. The CDR3 totals 13 residues. CDR1 is SNHLY, CDR2 FYNNEI, per germline. The CDR3 sequence is CASSGEAKNIQYF. For the CDR3, the DNA is TGTGCCAGCAGTGGGGAAGCCAAAAACATTCAGTACTTC.

This chain uses TRBV5-6 with TRBJ1-5; D might be TRBD1 (5 bases). The CDR3 length is 14 residues. Germline-derived CDR1 and CDR2 are SGHDT and YYEEEE. V was trimmed by 4 bases and J by 6 bases, leaving 14 bases between them. CDR3 in amino acids: CASSLSGGSQPQHF. The CDR3 DNA reads TGTGCCAGCAGCCTGAGCGGGGGGAGTCAGCCCCAGCATTTT.

This rearrangement joins TRBV6-5 to TRBJ1-3, with D perhaps matching TRBD1 (6 bases). The germline V and J ends were trimmed by 6 bases and 0 bases, with 12 bases remaining between them. Per the germline V gene, CDR1 is MNHEY and CDR2 is SVGAGI. This CDR3 is 15 amino acids long. CDR3 residues: CASSPDRRSGNTIYF. The CDR3 nucleotides read TGTGCCAGCAGCCCCGACAGGCGCTCTGGAAACACCATATATTTT.

The rearrangement links TRBV12-3 or TRBV12-4 to TRBJ1-1; D may be TRBD1 (5 bases). The CDR3 runs 13 residues. V was pared by 3 bases and J by 5 bases, with 10 bases between. CDR3 sequence reads: CASSLGVTTEAFF. The CDR3 DNA sequence: TGTGCCAGCAGTTTGGGGGTGACTACTGAAGCTTTCTTT.

This clone was recorded only once. The chain combines TRBV20-1 with TRBJ1-1; D is undetermined. The CDR3 contains 11 residues. Germline lookup yields CDR1 DFQATT and CDR2 SNEGSKA (reference sequence). V dropped 3 bases and J dropped 7 bases, with 9 bases sitting between them. The CDR3 nucleotides read TGCAGTGCTAGTAGTGGCCTTGAAGCTTTCTTT. This sequence encodes CSASSGLEAFF.

This clone appeared a few times. This chain joins TRBV6-4 and TRBJ1-5; D gene ambiguous. This CDR3 region has 14 residues. CDR1 MRHNA and CDR2 SNTAGT come from the germline V gene. V lost 3 bases, J lost 2 bases, and 8 bases lay in between. CDR3 in amino acids: CASSEGGGNQPQHF. CDR3 in DNA: TGTGCCAGCAGTGAGGGTGGGGGCAATCAGCCCCAGCATTTT.

The V gene is TRBV6-5, the J gene TRBJ2-2, with a tentative D call TRBD2 (5 bases). Trimming stripped 6 bases from V and 6 bases from J, with 17 bases between. Germline CDR1 MNHEY, CDR2 SVGAGI. This CDR3 contains 15 residues. CDR3 DNA sequence: TGTGCCAGCAGCTATACGCGCGGGTGGGCCGGGGAGCTGTTTTTT. This gives the protein CASSYTRGWAGELFF.

The rearrangement uses TRBV3-1 (or the pseudogene TRBV3-2) and TRBJ2-3; D not resolved. The length of the CDR3 is 11 residues. Per the germline V gene, CDR1 is LGHDT and CDR2 is YNNKEL (reference sequence). Trimming cost V 5 bases and J 0 bases, with 0 bases left between them. The CDR3 here is CASSSTDTQYF. CDR3 coding DNA: TGTGCCAGCAGCAGCACAGATACGCAGTATTTT.

V usage is TRBV2 and J usage is TRBJ2-1; possibly TRBD2 for D (5 bases). V lost 3 bases and J lost 6, with 21 bases in between. Germline V lookup: CDR1 SNHLY, CDR2 FYNNEI. CDR3 length: 17 residues. The CDR3 DNA reads as TGTGCCAGCAGTGACTATATCCTGGCGGGCCAAAGCAATGAGCAGTTCTTC. Its protein product is CASSDYILAGQSNEQFF. The entire variable domain, with the rest obtained from reference TRBV2 and TRBJ2-1, is as follows: EPEVTQTPSHQVTQMGQEVILRCVPISNHLYFYWYRQILGQKVEFLVSFYNNEISEKSEIFDDQFSVERPDGSNFTLKIRSTKLEDSAMYFCASSDYILAGQSNEQFFGPGTRLTVL.

The genes are TRBV28 and TRBJ1-3; TRBD1 matches 9 bases. This CDR3 is built from 16 residues. Germline V gene lookup returns CDR1 MDHEN and CDR2 SYDVKM. With 2 bases clipped from V and 3 bases from J, the junction kept 5 bases outside the gene matches. The CDR3: CASSLLGTGFGNTIYF. CDR3 bases: TGTGCCAGCAGTTTACTTGGGACAGGGTTTGGAAACACCATATATTTT.

The chain's CDR3 is CASTPQGANSPLHF. The CDR3 bases are TGCGCCAGCACCCCGCAGGGGGCGAATTCACCCCTCCACTTT. This chain joins TRBV5-1 and TRBJ1-6, with 8 bases matching TRBD1. The V gene's germline CDR1 is SGHRS and CDR2 YFSETQ. The CDR3 totals 14 residues. Losses at the gene ends were 6 bases for V and 7 bases for J; bases not matched to a gene: 6.

V usage is TRBV2 and J usage is TRBJ1-1, with D unclear. Germline V gene data show CDR1 as SNHLY and CDR2 as FYNNEI. Trimming removed 7 bases from V and 5 bases from J, with 5 bases in between. The CDR3 totals 10 residues. The CDR3 loop reads CASIVTEAFF. Here the CDR3 DNA reads TGTGCCAGCATTGTAACTGAAGCTTTCTTT. Based on the CDR3 plus reference TRBV2 and TRBJ1-1, the full variable domain is EPEVTQTPSHQVTQMGQEVILRCVPISNHLYFYWYRQILGQKVEFLVSFYNNEISEKSEIFDDQFSVERPDGSNFTLKIRSTKLEDSAMYFCASIVTEAFFGQGTRLTVV.

The chain joins TRBV29-1 to TRBJ1-2; D ambiguous. The germline CDR1 and CDR2 sequences are SQVTM and ANQGSEA. Trimming took 0 bases from V and 2 from J, leaving 4 bases between them. There are 12 residues in the CDR3. The CDR3 coding sequence is TGCAGCGTTGAAGACAGAAACTATGGCTACACCTTC. Its translation is CSVEDRNYGYTF.

The genes are TRBV18 and TRBJ1-6, with 9 bases fitting TRBD1. This CDR3 comprises 16 residues. With V trimmed by 6 bases and J by 7 bases, 10 bases remained unmatched. The germline gives CDR1 KGHSH, CDR2 LQKENI. The CDR3 DNA reads as TGTGCCAGCTCCCGCAACGCACAGGGGGCAAATTCACCCCTCCACTTT. This sequence encodes CASSRNAQGANSPLHF.

The chain couples TRBV2 to TRBJ2-5; D remains ambiguous. V was trimmed by 10 bases and J by 6 bases, leaving 15 bases between them. Looked up from germline, CDR1 is SNHLY and CDR2 is FYNNEI. CDR3 size: 12 residues. CDR3 DNA: TGTGCCACCGATAACGAGGAAAAGACCCAGTACTTC. This translates into CATDNEEKTQYF.

The rearrangement links TRBV12-5 to TRBJ1-4, with 8 bases matching TRBD1. V shed 0 bases and J 8 bases; nucleotides not matched to a gene: 8. Germline CDR1 and CDR2: LGHNT and FRNRAP. This CDR3 region has 16 residues. The CDR3 reads CASGLVLTGEGEKLFF. CDR3 nucleotides: TGTGCTAGTGGTTTGGTACTGACAGGGGAGGGGGAAAAACTGTTTTTT.

The genes are TRBV18 and TRBJ1-2; D is unclear. The V end lost 0 bases, the J end lost 4 bases, and 15 bases lay between the germline ends. The CDR3 extends over 16 amino acids. The germline V gene encodes CDR1 KGHSH and CDR2 LQKENI. The CDR3 reads CASSPPWGAPFYGYTF. The CDR3 coding sequence is TGTGCCAGCTCACCACCCTGGGGAGCGCCTTTCTATGGCTACACCTTC.

The chain employs TRBV28 and TRBJ1-1; D is ambiguous. The CDR3 covers 13 residues. Germline lookup yields CDR1 MDHEN and CDR2 SYDVKM. The ends were cut back, 5 bases at V and 0 bases at J, with 7 bases in the middle. The CDR3 sequence is CASSAAVNTEAFF. The CDR3 DNA is TGTGCCAGCAGTGCAGCCGTGAACACTGAAGCTTTCTTT.

The chain carries TRBV19 and TRBJ1-2; D may be TRBD1 (5 bases). Germline V CDR1 and CDR2: LNHDA, SQIVND (reference sequence). V shed 6 bases and J shed 0 bases, with 14 bases lying between them. The CDR3 contains 15 residues. Written as DNA, the CDR3 is TGTGCCAGTAGAATTGGGACCTACCCTAACTATGGCTACACCTTC. Its translation is CASRIGTYPNYGYTF.